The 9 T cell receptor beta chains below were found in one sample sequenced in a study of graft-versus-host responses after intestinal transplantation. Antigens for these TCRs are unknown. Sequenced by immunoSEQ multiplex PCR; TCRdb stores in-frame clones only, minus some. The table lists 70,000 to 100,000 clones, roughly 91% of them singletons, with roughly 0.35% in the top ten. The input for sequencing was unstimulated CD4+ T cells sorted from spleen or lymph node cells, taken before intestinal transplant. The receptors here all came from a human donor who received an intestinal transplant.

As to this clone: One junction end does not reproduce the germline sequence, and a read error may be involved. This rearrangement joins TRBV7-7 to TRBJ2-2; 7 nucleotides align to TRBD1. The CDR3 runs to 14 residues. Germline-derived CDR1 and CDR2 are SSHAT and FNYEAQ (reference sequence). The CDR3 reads CASRRQGNTGELFF. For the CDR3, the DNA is TGTGCTAGCAGACGACAGGGGAACACCGGGGAGCTGTTTTTT.

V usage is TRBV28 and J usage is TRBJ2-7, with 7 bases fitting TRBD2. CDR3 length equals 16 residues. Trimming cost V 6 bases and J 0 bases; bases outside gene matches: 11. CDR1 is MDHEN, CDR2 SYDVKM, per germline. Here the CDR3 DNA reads TGTGCCAGCAGCTTCAACAAAGCGGGGAGCTCCTACGAGCAGTACTTC. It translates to CASSFNKAGSSYEQYF.

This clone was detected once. CDR3 coding DNA: TGTGCCAGTAGTTCCGGCGGGAGGGTCTACGAGCAGTACTTC. It codes for CASSSGGRVYEQYF. The chain uses TRBV19 and TRBJ2-7, with TRBD2 identical over 9 bases. The CDR3 has 14 residues. In germline, CDR1 is LNHDA, CDR2 SQIVND (reference sequence). With 5 bases clipped from V and 3 bases from J, the junction kept 5 bases outside the gene matches.

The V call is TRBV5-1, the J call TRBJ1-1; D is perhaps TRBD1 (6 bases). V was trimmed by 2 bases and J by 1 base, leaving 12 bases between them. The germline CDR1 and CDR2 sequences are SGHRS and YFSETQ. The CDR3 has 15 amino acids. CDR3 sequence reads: CASSLRGFRNTEAFF. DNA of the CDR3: TGCGCCAGCAGCTTAAGGGGGTTCCGGAACACTGAAGCTTTCTTT.

The CDR3 reads CASSSNGGSYEQYF. For the CDR3, the DNA is TGCGCCAGCAGCTCGAACGGGGGCTCCTACGAGCAGTACTTC. The chain uses TRBV5-1 and TRBJ2-7, with D possibly matching TRBD2 (6 bases). V shed 3 bases and J shed 0 bases, with 10 bases lying between them. The CDR3 runs to 14 residues. Germline V gives CDR1 SGHRS, CDR2 YFSETQ.

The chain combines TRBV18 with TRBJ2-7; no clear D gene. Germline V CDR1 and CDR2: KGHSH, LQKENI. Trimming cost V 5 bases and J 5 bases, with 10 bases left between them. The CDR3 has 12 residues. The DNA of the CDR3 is TGTGCCAGCTCAGCCCTCCGGGACGAGCAGTACTTC. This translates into CASSALRDEQYF.

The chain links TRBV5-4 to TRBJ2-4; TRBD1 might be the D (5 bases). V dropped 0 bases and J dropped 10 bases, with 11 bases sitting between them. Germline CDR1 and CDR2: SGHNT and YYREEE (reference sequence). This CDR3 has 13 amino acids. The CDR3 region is CASSLDRMGIQYF. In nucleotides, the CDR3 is TGTGCCAGCAGCTTGGACAGGATGGGGATTCAGTACTTC.

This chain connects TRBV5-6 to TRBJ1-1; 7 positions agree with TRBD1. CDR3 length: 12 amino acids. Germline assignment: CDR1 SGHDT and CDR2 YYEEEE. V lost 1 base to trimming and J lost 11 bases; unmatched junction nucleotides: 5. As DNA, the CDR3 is TGTGCCAGCAGCTTGCAGACAGGGAGCGCTTTCTTT. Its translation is CASSLQTGSAFF.

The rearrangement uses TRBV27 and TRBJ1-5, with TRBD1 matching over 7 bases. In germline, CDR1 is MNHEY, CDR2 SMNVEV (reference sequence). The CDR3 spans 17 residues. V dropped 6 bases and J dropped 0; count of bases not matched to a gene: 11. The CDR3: CASRQGSGQVSNQPQHF. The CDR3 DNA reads TGTGCCAGCAGACAGGGGTCTGGACAGGTTAGCAATCAGCCCCAGCATTTT.